This T cell receptor (beta chain) came from a study of early T cells in non-severe SARS-CoV-2 infection. Looking at the study overall: With bulk RNA from unsorted whole blood as input, sequencing yielded unpaired chains. Study observations and caveats: The study's VDJdb matching favored anti-spike CD8 responses and missed private and CD4 specificities.

As for this clonotype: What it recognizes is unknown. A much bigger clone sits one base away, suggesting this may be a read error.

Unique molecular identifier tags were affixed to discrete cDNA molecules. Each CDR3 protein gets one entry after TCRdb re-called the 5' RACE reads with MiXCR. Among about 22,000 distinct CDR3 sequences listed, 4% to 5.5% were seen once. The CDR3 sequence is 13 residues long. The V end lost 3 bases, the J end lost 5 bases, and 10 bases lay between the germline ends. CDR1 and CDR2 from the germline V gene are DFQATT and SNEGSKA (reference sequence). J is TRBJ1-4 and V is TRBV20-1; unclear D gene. The specimen sequenced was whole blood. The clonotype was recovered from an adult who was a healthcare worker with PCR-confirmed SARS-CoV-2 infection or an uninfected control (not recorded which). DNA for the CDR3: TGCAGTGCTAGTTGGCAGAGAAATGAAAAACTGTTTTTT. Its translation: CSASWQRNEKLFF.